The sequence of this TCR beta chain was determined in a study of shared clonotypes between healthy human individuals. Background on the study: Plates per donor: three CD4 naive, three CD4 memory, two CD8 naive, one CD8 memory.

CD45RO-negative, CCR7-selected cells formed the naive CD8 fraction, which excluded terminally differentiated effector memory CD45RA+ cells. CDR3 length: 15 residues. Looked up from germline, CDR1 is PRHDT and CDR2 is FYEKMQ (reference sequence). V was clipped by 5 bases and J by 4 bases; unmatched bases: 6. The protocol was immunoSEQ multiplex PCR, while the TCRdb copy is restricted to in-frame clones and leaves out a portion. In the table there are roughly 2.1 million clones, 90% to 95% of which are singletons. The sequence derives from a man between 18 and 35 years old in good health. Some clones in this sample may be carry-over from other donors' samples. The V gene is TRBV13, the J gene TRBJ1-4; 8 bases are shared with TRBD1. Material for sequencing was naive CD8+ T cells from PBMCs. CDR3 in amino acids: CASSRQGTINEKLFF. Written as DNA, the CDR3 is TGTGCCAGCAGCCGACAGGGGACAATTAATGAAAAACTGTTTTTT.